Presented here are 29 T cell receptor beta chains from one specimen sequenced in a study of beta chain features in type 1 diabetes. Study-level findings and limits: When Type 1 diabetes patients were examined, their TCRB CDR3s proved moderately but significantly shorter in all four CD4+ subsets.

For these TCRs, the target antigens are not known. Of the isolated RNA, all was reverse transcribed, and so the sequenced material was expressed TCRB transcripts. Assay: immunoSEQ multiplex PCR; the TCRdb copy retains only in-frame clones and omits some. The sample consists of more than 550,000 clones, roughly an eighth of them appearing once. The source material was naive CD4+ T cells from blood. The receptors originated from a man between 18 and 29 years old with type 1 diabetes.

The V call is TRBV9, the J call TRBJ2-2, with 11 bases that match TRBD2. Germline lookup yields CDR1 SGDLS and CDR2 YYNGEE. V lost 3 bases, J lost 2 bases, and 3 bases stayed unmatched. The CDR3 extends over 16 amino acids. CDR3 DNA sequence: TGTGCCAGCAGCGATAGCGGGGGGGCAAACACCGGGGAGCTGTTTTTT. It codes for CASSDSGGANTGELFF.

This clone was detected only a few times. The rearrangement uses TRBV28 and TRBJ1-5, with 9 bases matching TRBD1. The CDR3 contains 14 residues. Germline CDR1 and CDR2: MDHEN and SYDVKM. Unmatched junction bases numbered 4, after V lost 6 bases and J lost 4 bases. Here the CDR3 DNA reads TGTGCCAGCAGCCCCGGGACAGGGAATCAGCCCCAGCATTTT. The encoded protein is CASSPGTGNQPQHF.

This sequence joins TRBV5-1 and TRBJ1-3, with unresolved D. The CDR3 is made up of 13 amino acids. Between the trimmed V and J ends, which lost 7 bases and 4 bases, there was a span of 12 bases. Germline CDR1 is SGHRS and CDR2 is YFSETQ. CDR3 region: CASRTQSGNTIYF. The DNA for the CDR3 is TGCGCCAGCCGGACCCAATCGGGAAACACCATATATTTT.

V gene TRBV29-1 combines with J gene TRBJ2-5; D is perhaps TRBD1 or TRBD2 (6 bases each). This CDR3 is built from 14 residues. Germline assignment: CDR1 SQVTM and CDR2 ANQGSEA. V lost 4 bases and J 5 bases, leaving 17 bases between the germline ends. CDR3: CSVGGTSQGETQYF. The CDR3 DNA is TGCAGCGTTGGGGGGACTTCCCAGGGGGAGACCCAGTACTTC.

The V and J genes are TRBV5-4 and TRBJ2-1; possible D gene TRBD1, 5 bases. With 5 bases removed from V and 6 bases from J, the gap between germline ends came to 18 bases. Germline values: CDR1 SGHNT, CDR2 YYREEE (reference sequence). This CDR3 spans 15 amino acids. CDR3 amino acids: CASSSKEGVANEQFF. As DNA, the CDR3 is TGTGCCAGCAGTTCCAAGGAAGGGGTAGCCAATGAGCAGTTCTTC.

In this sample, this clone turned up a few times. CDR3 region: CASKGSGSSYNSPLHF. In nucleotides, the CDR3 is TGTGCCAGTAAAGGATCGGGGAGCTCCTATAATTCACCCCTCCACTTT. The chain is built from TRBV19 and TRBJ1-6; no firm D call. Germline V gene lookup returns CDR1 LNHDA and CDR2 SQIVND (reference sequence). CDR3 length: 16 residues. Trimming pared 7 bases from V and 0 bases from J, leaving 13 bases between.

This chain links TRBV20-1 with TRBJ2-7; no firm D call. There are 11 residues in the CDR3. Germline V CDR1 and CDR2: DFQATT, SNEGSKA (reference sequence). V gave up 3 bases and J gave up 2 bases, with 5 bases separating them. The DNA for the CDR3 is TGCAGTGCTAGTTCCACCTACGAGCAGTACTTC. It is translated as CSASSTYEQYF.

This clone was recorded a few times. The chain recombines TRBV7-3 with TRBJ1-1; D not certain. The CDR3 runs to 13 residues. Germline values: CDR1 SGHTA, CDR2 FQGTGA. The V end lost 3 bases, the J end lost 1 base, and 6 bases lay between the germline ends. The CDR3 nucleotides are TGTGCCAGCAGCTTCCAGTCGAACACTGAAGCTTTCTTT. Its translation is CASSFQSNTEAFF.

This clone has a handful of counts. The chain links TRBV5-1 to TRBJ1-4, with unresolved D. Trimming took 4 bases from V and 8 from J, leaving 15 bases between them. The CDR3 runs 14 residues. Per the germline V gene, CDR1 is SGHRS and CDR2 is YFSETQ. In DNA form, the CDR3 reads TGCGCCAGCAGCCCGGATACTTCTATGGAAAAACTGTTTTTT. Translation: CASSPDTSMEKLFF.

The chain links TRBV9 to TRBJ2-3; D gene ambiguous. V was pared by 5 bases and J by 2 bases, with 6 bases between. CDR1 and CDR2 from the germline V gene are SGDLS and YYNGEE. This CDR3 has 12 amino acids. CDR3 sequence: CASRGITDTQYF. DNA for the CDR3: TGTGCCAGCAGAGGGATCACAGATACGCAGTATTTT.

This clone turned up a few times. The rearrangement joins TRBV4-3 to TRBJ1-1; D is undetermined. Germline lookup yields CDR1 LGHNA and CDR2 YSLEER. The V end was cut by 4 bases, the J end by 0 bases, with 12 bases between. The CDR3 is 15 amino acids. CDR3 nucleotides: TGCGCCAGCAGCCTACGTTTTAGCGTGAACACTGAAGCTTTCTTT. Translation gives CASSLRFSVNTEAFF.

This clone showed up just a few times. CDR3 sequence: CASSQDAGSTDTQYF. CDR3 sequence (DNA): TGTGCCAGCAGCCAAGACGCAGGATCGACAGATACGCAGTATTTT. The V gene is TRBV14, the J gene TRBJ2-3; no clear D gene. The CDR3 totals 15 residues. V was clipped by 0 bases and J by 3 bases, with 10 bases between them. The V gene's germline CDR1 is SGHDN and CDR2 FVKESK.

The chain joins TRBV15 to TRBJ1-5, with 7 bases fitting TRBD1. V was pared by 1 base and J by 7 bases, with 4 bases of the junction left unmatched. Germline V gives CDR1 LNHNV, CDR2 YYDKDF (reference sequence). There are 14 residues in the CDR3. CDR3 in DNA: TGTGCCACCAGCAGAGCAGGGGGAGGACAGCCCCAGCATTTT. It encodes CATSRAGGGQPQHF.

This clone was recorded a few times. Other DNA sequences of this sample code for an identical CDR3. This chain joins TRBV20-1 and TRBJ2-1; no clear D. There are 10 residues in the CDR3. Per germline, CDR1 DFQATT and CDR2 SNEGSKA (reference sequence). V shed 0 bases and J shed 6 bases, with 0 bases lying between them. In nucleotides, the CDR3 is TGCAGTGCTAGAGACAATGAGCAGTTCTTC. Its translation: CSARDNEQFF.

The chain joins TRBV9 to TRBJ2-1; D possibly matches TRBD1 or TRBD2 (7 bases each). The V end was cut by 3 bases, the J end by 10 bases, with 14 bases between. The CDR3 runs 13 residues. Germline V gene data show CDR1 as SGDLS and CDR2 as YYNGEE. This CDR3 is CASSAPGGDEQFF. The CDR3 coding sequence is TGTGCCAGCAGCGCCCCAGGGGGGGACGAGCAGTTCTTC.

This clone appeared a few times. Here the CDR3 reads CASSLEAPDEQFF. CDR3 nucleotide sequence: TGTGCCAGCAGCTTAGAGGCTCCCGATGAGCAGTTCTTC. The V and J genes are TRBV7-9 and TRBJ2-1; D unresolved. CDR3 length equals 13 residues. The germline gives CDR1 SEHNR, CDR2 FQNEAQ (reference sequence). Trimming cost V 1 base and J 8 bases, with 9 bases left between them.

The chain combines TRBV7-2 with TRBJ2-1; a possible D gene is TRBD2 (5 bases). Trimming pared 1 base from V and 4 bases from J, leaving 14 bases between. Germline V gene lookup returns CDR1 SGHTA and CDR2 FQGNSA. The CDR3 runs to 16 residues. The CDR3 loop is CASSLGLAPRYNEQFF. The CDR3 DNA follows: TGTGCCAGCAGCTTAGGGCTAGCCCCTAGGTACAATGAGCAGTTCTTC.

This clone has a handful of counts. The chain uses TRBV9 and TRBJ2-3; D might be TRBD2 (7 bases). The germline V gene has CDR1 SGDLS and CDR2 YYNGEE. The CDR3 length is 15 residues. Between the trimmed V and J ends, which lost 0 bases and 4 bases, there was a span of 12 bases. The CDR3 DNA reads TGTGCCAGCAGCGTAGAGGGGGGGACTGCAGATACGCAGTATTTT. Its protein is CASSVEGGTADTQYF.

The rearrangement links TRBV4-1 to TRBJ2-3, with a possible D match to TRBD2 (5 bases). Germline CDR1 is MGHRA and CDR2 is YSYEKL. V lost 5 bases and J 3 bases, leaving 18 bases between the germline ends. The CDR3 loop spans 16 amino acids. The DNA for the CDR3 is TGCGCCAGCAGCTCCCCGACTAAAGATGTGACAGATACGCAGTATTTT. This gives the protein CASSSPTKDVTDTQYF.

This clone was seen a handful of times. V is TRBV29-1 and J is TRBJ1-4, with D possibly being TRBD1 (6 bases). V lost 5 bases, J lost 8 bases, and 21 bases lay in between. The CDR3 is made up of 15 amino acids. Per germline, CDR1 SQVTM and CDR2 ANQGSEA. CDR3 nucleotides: TGCAGCGTTTCAGCGTTGGGGGCGCGGGGGGAAAAACTGTTTTTT. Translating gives CSVSALGARGEKLFF.

CDR3 residues: CAWSWVRGSAETQYF. DNA for the CDR3: TGTGCCTGGAGTTGGGTCAGGGGATCCGCAGAGACCCAGTACTTC. The chain has TRBV30 and TRBJ2-5; perhaps TRBD1 as D (6 bases). Trimming left V 2 bases short and J 4 bases short, with 17 bases between. Germline loops: CDR1 GTSNPN, CDR2 SVGIG (reference sequence). CDR3 length equals 15 residues.

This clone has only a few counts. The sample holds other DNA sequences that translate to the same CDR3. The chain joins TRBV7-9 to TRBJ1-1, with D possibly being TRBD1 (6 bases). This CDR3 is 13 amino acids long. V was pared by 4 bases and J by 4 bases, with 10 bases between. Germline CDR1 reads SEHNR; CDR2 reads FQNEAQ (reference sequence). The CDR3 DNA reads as TGTGCCAGCAGCTCTCAGGGGAGCACTGAAGCTTTCTTT. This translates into CASSSQGSTEAFF.

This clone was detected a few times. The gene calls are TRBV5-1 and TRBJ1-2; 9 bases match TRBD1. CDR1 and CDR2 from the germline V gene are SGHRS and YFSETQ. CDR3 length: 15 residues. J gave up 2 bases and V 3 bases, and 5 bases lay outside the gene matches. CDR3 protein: CASSSRTGENYGYTF. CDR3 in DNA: TGCGCCAGCAGCTCCCGGACAGGGGAGAACTATGGCTACACCTTC.

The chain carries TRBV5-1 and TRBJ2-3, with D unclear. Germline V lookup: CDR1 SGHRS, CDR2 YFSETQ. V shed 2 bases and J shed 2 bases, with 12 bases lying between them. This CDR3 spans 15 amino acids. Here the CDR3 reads CASSFSGTATDTQYF. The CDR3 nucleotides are TGCGCCAGCAGCTTTTCGGGTACAGCCACAGATACGCAGTATTTT.

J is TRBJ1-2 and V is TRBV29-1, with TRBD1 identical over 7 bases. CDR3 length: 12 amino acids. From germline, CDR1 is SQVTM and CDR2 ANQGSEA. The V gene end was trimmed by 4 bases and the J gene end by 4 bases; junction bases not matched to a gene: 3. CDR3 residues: CSVGGQAYGYTF. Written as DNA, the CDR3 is TGCAGCGTTGGTGGACAGGCCTATGGCTACACCTTC.

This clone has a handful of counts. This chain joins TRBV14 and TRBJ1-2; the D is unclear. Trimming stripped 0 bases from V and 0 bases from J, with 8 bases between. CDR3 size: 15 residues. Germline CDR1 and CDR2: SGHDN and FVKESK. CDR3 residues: CASSQEDRTNYGYTF. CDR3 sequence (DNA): TGTGCCAGCAGCCAAGAGGATAGAACTAACTATGGCTACACCTTC.

CDR3 bases: TGTGCCAGCACCGGTGGGTCCGGGGCAACTAATGAAAAACTGTTTTTT. Its protein is CASTGGSGATNEKLFF. This chain links TRBV9 with TRBJ1-4; D gene ambiguous. V lost 6 bases and J lost 0, with 15 bases in between. The CDR3 extends over 16 amino acids. Germline V gives CDR1 SGDLS, CDR2 YYNGEE.

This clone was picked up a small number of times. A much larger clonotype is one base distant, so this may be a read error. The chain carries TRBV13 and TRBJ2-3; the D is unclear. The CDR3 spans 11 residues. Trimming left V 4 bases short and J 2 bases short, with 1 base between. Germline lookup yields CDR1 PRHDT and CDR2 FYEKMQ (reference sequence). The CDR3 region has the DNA TGTGCCAGCAGCTACACAGATACGCAGTATTTT. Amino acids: CASSYTDTQYF.

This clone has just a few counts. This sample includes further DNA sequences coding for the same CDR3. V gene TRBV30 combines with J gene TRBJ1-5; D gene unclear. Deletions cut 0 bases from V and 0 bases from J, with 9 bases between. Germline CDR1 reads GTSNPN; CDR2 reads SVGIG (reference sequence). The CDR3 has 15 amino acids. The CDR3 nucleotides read TGTGCCTGGAGTGTAGGCCTCAATAGCAATCAGCCCCAGCATTTT. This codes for CAWSVGLNSNQPQHF.